One and the same sample provided the 31 T cell receptor beta chains below, sequenced in a study of blood T cell repertoires in COVID-19. Sequencing used immunoSEQ multiplex PCR; TCRdb keeps in-frame clones, though not all of them. Among 60,000 to 70,000 clones listed, approximately 79% were seen once. The sequencing sample was made of peripheral blood. The receptors stem from a woman in her seventies with acute or convalescent COVID-19.

The chain combines TRBV28 with TRBJ2-7, with 9 bases lining up with TRBD1. The V gene's germline CDR1 is MDHEN and CDR2 SYDVKM. The CDR3 is 12 residues long. J was trimmed by 6 bases and V by 6 bases; bases with no gene match: 3. The CDR3, as DNA: TGTGCCAGCAGGGCGGACAGGGGCGAGCAGTACTTC. It yields the protein CASRADRGEQYF. The variable domain in full, with the rest retrieved from reference TRBV28 and TRBJ2-7, is DVKVTQSSRYLVKRTGEKVFLECVQDMDHENMFWYRQDPGLGLRLIYFSYDVKMKEKGDIPEGYSVSREKKERFSLILESASTNQTSMYLCASRADRGEQYFGPGTRLTVT.

The chain employs TRBV5-1 and TRBJ2-4, with D possibly matching TRBD2 (5 bases). There are 13 residues in the CDR3. Germline CDR1 reads SGHRS; CDR2 reads YFSETQ. Trimming left V 5 bases short and J 6 bases short, with 12 bases between. CDR3 nucleotide sequence: TGCGCCAGCAGGGAGTCGGGGATAAACATTCAGTACTTC. Protein product: CASRESGINIQYF.

The chain is built from TRBV7-2 and TRBJ2-1; a weak D match, TRBD2 (6 bases). V gave up 1 base and J gave up 0 bases, with 13 bases separating them. The CDR3 is 17 residues long. Germline V CDR1 and CDR2: SGHTA, FQGNSA. The CDR3 loop reads CASSLVGSGGSYNEQFF. The CDR3, as DNA: TGTGCCAGCAGCTTAGTCGGTTCCGGGGGCTCCTACAATGAGCAGTTCTTC.

This clone was observed a handful of times. The gene calls are TRBV19 and TRBJ1-5; D is unclear. The CDR3 covers 16 residues. The V and J ends lost 4 bases and 1 base respectively, with 14 bases between them. Looked up from germline, CDR1 is LNHDA and CDR2 is SQIVND (reference sequence). The CDR3 here is CASSTNPPGSNQPQHF. CDR3 coding DNA: TGTGCCAGTAGTACTAACCCCCCGGGGAGCAATCAGCCCCAGCATTTT.

The CDR3 reads CASSSEGRLGTEAFF. CDR3 DNA: TGTGCCAGCAGCTCCGAAGGGAGGTTGGGCACTGAAGCTTTCTTT. The genes are TRBV7-2 and TRBJ1-1; D ambiguous. The CDR3 runs to 15 residues. Germline assignment: CDR1 SGHTA and CDR2 FQGNSA. Trimming removed 4 bases from V and 4 bases from J, with 16 bases in between. Full variable domain (missing parts from reference TRBV7-2 and TRBJ1-1): GAGVSQSPSNKVTEKGKDVELRCDPISGHTALYWYRQSLGQGLEFLIYFQGNSAPDKSGLPSDRFSAERTGGSVSTLTIQRTQQEDSAVYLCASSSEGRLGTEAFFGQGTRLTVV.

V and J are TRBV11-2 and TRBJ2-3; 9 bases match TRBD1. J was trimmed by 4 bases and V by 4 bases; bases with no gene match: 15. This CDR3 spans 18 amino acids. Looked up from germline, CDR1 is SGHAT and CDR2 is FQNNGV. For the CDR3, the DNA is TGTGCCAGCAGCTCCAATGGCCCGGGACAGGGAATTTCAGATACGCAGTATTTT. Residues: CASSSNGPGQGISDTQYF.

The chain joins TRBV6-2 or TRBV6-3 to TRBJ2-4, with D perhaps matching TRBD1 (7 bases). The CDR3 has 17 amino acids. Per germline, CDR1 MNHEY and CDR2 SVGEGT. V dropped 5 bases and J dropped 0 bases, with 17 bases sitting between them. The CDR3 nucleotides read TGTGCCAGCAGTCAAGCCAGGGGGGATGAAGCCAAAAACATTCAGTACTTC. Encoded protein: CASSQARGDEAKNIQYF.

The J gene is TRBJ1-6, the V gene TRBV7-9, with D maybe TRBD1 (6 bases). The CDR3 consists of 19 residues. Trimming took off 1 base at V and 0 bases at J, with 16 bases between the two ends. Germline V gene data show CDR1 as SEHNR and CDR2 as FQNEAQ (reference sequence). CDR3 sequence reads: CASSLGGTGISSYNSPLHF. Here the CDR3 DNA reads TGTGCCAGCAGCTTAGGGGGAACAGGGATAAGCTCCTATAATTCACCCCTCCACTTT.

This chain connects TRBV5-4 to TRBJ1-4; D perhaps matches TRBD1 (5 bases). Deletions cut 0 bases from V and 7 bases from J, with 13 bases between. In germline, CDR1 is SGHNT, CDR2 YYREEE (reference sequence). The CDR3 is 15 residues long. The CDR3 DNA reads as TGTGCCAGCAGCTTGGTGGGGGGAAGTCGTGAAAAACTGTTTTTT. Its translation: CASSLVGGSREKLFF.

J is TRBJ1-2 and V is TRBV21-1; the DNA was not compared with TRBD1, the D call given in the table. TRBV21-1 is a listed pseudogene. The CDR3 has 16 amino acids. This CDR3 reads CASSKGAGNIDYGYTF. As DNA, the CDR3 is TGTGCCAGCAGCAAAGGGGCAGGGAACATTGACTATGGCTACACCTTC.

V gene TRBV5-4 combines with J gene TRBJ2-1, with D maybe TRBD2 (7 bases). V shed 4 bases and J shed 4 bases, with 15 bases lying between them. The V gene's germline CDR1 is SGHNT and CDR2 YYREEE (reference sequence). There are 15 residues in the CDR3. The CDR3 DNA reads as TGTGCCAGCAGCGGGGCCGGGGGGCTTTACAATGAGCAGTTCTTC. Protein product: CASSGAGGLYNEQFF. Full variable domain (outside the CDR3, taken from reference TRBV5-4 and TRBJ2-1): ETGVTQSPTHLIKTRGQQVTLRCSSQSGHNTVSWYQQALGQGPQFIFQYYREEENGRGNFPPRFSGLQFPNYSSELNVNALELDDSALYLCASSGAGGLYNEQFFGPGTRLTVL.

CDR3 loop: CASSDRALSNQPQHF. The CDR3 DNA follows: TGTGCCAGCAGTGACAGGGCTTTGTCCAATCAGCCCCAGCATTTT. The V and J genes are TRBV2 and TRBJ1-5, with D possibly matching TRBD1 (5 bases). CDR1 is SNHLY, CDR2 FYNNEI, per germline. The CDR3 covers 15 residues. Trimming left V 3 bases short and J 3 bases short, with 12 bases between.

V is TRBV19 and J is TRBJ2-1; D is uncertain. The V end lost 1 base, the J end lost 6 bases, and 10 bases lay between the germline ends. The germline gives CDR1 LNHDA, CDR2 SQIVND (reference sequence). There are 14 residues in the CDR3. The chain's CDR3 is CASSIANYLNEQFF. CDR3 sequence (DNA): TGTGCCAGTAGTATAGCCAACTACCTCAATGAGCAGTTCTTC.

This clone was seen a handful of times. The chain recombines TRBV10-3 with TRBJ2-2; 10 bases are shared with TRBD1. CDR1 and CDR2 from the germline V gene are ENHRY and SYGVKD. The CDR3 consists of 17 residues. V shed 5 bases and J 5 bases; nucleotides not matched to a gene: 11. This CDR3 reads CAISPGTGAVYTGELFF. The CDR3 DNA reads as TGTGCCATCAGTCCCGGGACAGGGGCGGTGTATACCGGGGAGCTGTTTTTT.

This sequence joins TRBV6-6 and TRBJ2-6; 12 bases are shared with TRBD1. The length of the CDR3 is 16 residues. The germline gives CDR1 MNHNY, CDR2 SVGAGI (reference sequence). After removal of 9 bases from V and 4 bases from J, the junction contained 7 bases not matched to a gene. CDR3 amino acids: CASSGQGANGANVLTF. The CDR3, as DNA: TGTGCCAGTTCGGGACAGGGGGCGAACGGGGCCAACGTCCTGACTTTC.

V and J are TRBV11-3 and TRBJ2-1; 10 bases are shared with TRBD1. J gave up 7 bases and V 5 bases, and 8 bases lay outside the gene matches. The V gene's germline CDR1 is SGHNT and CDR2 YENEEA. The CDR3 length is 15 residues. The CDR3 bases are TGTGCCAGCAGCCAGAGACAGGGGGCAAGAAATGAGCAGTTCTTC. Protein product: CASSQRQGARNEQFF.

V usage is TRBV2 and J usage is TRBJ1-2; 8 positions match TRBD1. Trimming removed 6 bases from V and 0 bases from J; junction bases left unmatched: 6. The germline V gene encodes CDR1 SNHLY and CDR2 FYNNEI. CDR3 size: 15 residues. This CDR3 is CASSRTGQSNYGYTF. The CDR3 coding sequence is TGTGCCAGCAGCAGGACAGGGCAATCTAACTATGGCTACACCTTC.

The chain links TRBV6-1 to TRBJ1-5; D ambiguous. The CDR3 runs to 14 residues. From germline, CDR1 is MNHNS and CDR2 SASEGT. V was pared by 2 bases and J by 9 bases, with 14 bases between. The CDR3 DNA reads as TGTGCCAGCAGTGAATGGCAGGCCGGAACGCCCCAGCATTTT. It is translated as CASSEWQAGTPQHF.

This clone was seen once. The chain joins TRBV7-9 to TRBJ2-4; possibly TRBD2 for D (7 bases). The germline V and J ends were trimmed by 6 bases and 8 bases, with 14 bases remaining between them. From germline, CDR1 is SEHNR and CDR2 FQNEAQ (reference sequence). CDR3 length: 13 amino acids. The CDR3 loop reads CASSTPGGDIQYF. In DNA, the CDR3 is TGTGCCAGCAGTACTCCGGGGGGCGACATTCAGTACTTC.

The V gene is TRBV5-6, the J gene TRBJ1-3; TRBD1 aligns across 8 bases. The CDR3 runs 14 residues. Germline V lookup: CDR1 SGHDT, CDR2 YYEEEE. With 0 bases clipped from V and 9 bases from J, the junction kept 5 bases outside the gene matches. The CDR3 DNA reads TGTGCCAGCAGCTTGGATCAGGGGGCTGGCACCATATATTTT. Amino acids: CASSLDQGAGTIYF.

The rearrangement joins TRBV18 to TRBJ2-3, with a weak D call TRBD1 (6 bases). Looked up from germline, CDR1 is KGHSH and CDR2 is LQKENI. Trimming shortened V by 4 bases and J by 2 bases, and 10 bases separated the two germline ends. This CDR3 contains 14 residues. The chain's CDR3 is CASSLGQPTDTQYF. The CDR3 DNA sequence: TGTGCCAGCTCACTAGGACAGCCCACAGATACGCAGTATTTT.

The CDR3 DNA follows: TGTGCCAGCAGCCAAGAGGAAGGGGCTGGCTACAATGAGCAGTTCTTC. Residues: CASSQEEGAGYNEQFF. This sequence joins TRBV3-1 (or the pseudogene TRBV3-2) and TRBJ2-1, with a tentative D call TRBD1 (5 bases). V lost 0 bases to trimming and J lost 3 bases, with 12 bases between them. This CDR3 is built from 16 residues. The V gene's germline CDR1 is LGHDT and CDR2 YNNKEL (reference sequence).

This clone is a singleton in its sample. The chain recombines TRBV20-1 with TRBJ2-3; perhaps TRBD1 as D (6 bases). The CDR3 is made up of 14 amino acids. From germline, CDR1 is DFQATT and CDR2 SNEGSKA (reference sequence). V lost 3 bases to trimming and J lost 3 bases, with 13 bases between them. The CDR3 DNA reads as TGCAGTGCTAGTCTAGGGGGAAGTACAGATACGCAGTATTTT. Translating it yields CSASLGGSTDTQYF.

J is TRBJ2-5 and V is TRBV6-5; TRBD2 is a possible D gene (6 bases). In germline, CDR1 is MNHEY, CDR2 SVGAGI. Trimming cost V 0 bases and J 4 bases, with 9 bases left between them. This CDR3 region has 14 residues. DNA of the CDR3: TGTGCCAGCAGTTACTCGCCGGGGGTAGAGACCCAGTACTTC. The encoded protein is CASSYSPGVETQYF.

The rearrangement uses TRBV7-2 and TRBJ2-1, with 8 positions matching TRBD2. V trimming: 0 bases; J trimming: 2 bases; junction bases outside the gene matches: 6. This CDR3 has 17 residues. Germline assignment: CDR1 SGHTA and CDR2 FQGNSA. CDR3 sequence: CASSLAGGGLAYNEQFF. The CDR3, as DNA: TGTGCCAGCAGCTTAGCTGGCGGGGGGCTTGCCTACAATGAGCAGTTCTTC.

This chain connects TRBV30 to TRBJ2-7; TRBD1 matches 8 bases. The J segment lost 3 bases and the V segment lost 6 bases, leaving 10 bases of the junction unmatched. This CDR3 has 14 amino acids. The germline V gene encodes CDR1 GTSNPN and CDR2 SVGIG (reference sequence). In DNA form, the CDR3 reads TGTGCCTGCGTATGGACAGGGCTAAACTACGAGCAGTACTTC. Protein: CACVWTGLNYEQYF.

V gene TRBV6-5 combines with J gene TRBJ2-3; possibly TRBD2 for D (5 bases). In germline, CDR1 is MNHEY, CDR2 SVGAGI. The V and J ends lost 0 bases and 2 bases respectively, with 12 bases between them. This CDR3 is 16 amino acids long. CDR3 sequence reads: CASSYSALAHTDTQYF. The CDR3, as DNA: TGTGCCAGCAGTTACTCGGCGCTAGCCCACACAGATACGCAGTATTTT.

The V gene is TRBV7-9, the J gene TRBJ2-1; TRBD2 aligns across 14 bases. CDR1 and CDR2 (germline): SEHNR, FQNEAQ (reference sequence). V lost 6 bases to trimming and J lost 7 bases; unmatched junction nucleotides: 5. The CDR3 is 15 residues long. CDR3 nucleotide sequence: TGTGCCAGCAGTAACGGGACTAGCGGGAGAAATGAGCAGTTCTTC. It encodes CASSNGTSGRNEQFF.

The chain joins TRBV7-8 to TRBJ2-3, with a tentative D call TRBD2 (6 bases). Looked up from germline, CDR1 is SGHVS and CDR2 is FQNEAQ. V gave up 5 bases and J gave up 1 base, with 22 bases separating them. This CDR3 has 18 amino acids. CDR3: CASSDKGTTSHRTDTQYF. For the CDR3, the DNA is TGTGCCAGCAGCGACAAGGGTACAACTAGCCACCGCACAGATACGCAGTATTTT.

This clone was counted between two and nine times. The rearrangement links TRBV29-1 to TRBJ2-3; D is possibly TRBD2 (6 bases). Germline V gives CDR1 SQVTM, CDR2 ANQGSEA. V was shortened by 5 bases and J by 7 bases, with 13 bases between the two germline ends. This CDR3 comprises 12 residues. The CDR3 is CSVWAGDYTQYF. Written as DNA, the CDR3 is TGCAGCGTTTGGGCCGGGGACTATACGCAGTATTTT.

J is TRBJ1-2 and V is TRBV18; 8 bases fit TRBD1. Per the germline V gene, CDR1 is KGHSH and CDR2 is LQKENI. The CDR3 runs 13 residues. Germline trimming cut 5 bases from V and 8 bases from J; bases unmatched to any gene: 7. The CDR3: CASSGGQGEGYTF. The CDR3 DNA reads as TGTGCCAGCTCAGGAGGACAGGGCGAAGGCTACACCTTC.